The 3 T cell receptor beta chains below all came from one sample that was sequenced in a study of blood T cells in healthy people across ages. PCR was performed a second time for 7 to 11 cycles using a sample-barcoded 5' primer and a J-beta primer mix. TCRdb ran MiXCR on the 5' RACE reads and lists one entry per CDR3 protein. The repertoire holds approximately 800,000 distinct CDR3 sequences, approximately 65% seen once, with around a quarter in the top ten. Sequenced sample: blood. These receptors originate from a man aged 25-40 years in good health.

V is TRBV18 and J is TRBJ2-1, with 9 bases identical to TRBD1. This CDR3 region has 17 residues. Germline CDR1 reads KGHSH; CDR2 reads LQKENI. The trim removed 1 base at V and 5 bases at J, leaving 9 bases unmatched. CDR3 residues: CASSPREAQGAHNEQFF. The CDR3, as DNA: TGTGCCAGCTCACCACGCGAAGCACAGGGGGCTCACAATGAGCAGTTCTTC.

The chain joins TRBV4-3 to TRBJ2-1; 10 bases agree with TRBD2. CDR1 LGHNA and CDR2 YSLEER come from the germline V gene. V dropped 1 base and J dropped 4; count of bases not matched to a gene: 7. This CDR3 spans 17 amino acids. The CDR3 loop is CASSQVIAGGLYNEQFF. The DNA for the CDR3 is TGCGCCAGCAGCCAAGTGATAGCGGGGGGCCTTTACAATGAGCAGTTCTTC.

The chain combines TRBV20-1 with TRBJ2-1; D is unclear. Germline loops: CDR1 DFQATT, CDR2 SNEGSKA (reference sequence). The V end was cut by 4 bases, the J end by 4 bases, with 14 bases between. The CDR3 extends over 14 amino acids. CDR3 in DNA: TGCAGTGCTAATATCCTCGGAGTGTACAATGAGCAGTTCTTC. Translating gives CSANILGVYNEQFF.